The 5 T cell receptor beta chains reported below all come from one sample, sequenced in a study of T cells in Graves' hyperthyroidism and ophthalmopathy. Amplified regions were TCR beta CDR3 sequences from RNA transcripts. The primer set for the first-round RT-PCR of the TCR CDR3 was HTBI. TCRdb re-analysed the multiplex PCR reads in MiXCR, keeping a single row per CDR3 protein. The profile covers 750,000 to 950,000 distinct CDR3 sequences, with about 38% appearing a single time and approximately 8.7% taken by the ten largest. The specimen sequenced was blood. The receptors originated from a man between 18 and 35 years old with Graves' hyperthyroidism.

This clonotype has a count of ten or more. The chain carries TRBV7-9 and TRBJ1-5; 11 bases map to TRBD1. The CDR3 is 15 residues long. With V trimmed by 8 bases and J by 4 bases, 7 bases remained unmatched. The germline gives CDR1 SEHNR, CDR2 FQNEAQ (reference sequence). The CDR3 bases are TGTGCCAGCGGCGTCGGGACAGGGGGTAATCAGCCCCAGCATTTT. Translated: CASGVGTGGNQPQHF.

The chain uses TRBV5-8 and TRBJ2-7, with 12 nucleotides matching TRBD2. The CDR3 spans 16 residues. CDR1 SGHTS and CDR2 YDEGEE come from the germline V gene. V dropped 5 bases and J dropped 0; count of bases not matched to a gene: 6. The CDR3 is CASSLTSGSRSYEQYF. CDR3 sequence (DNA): TGTGCCAGCAGTTTGACTAGCGGGAGCCGCTCCTACGAGCAGTACTTC.

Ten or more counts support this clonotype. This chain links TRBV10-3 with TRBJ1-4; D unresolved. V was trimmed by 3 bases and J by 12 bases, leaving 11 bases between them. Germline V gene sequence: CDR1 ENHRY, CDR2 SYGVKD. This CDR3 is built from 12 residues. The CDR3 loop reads CAISDPRGELFF. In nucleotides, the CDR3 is TGTGCCATCAGTGATCCCCGTGGGGAACTGTTTTTT.

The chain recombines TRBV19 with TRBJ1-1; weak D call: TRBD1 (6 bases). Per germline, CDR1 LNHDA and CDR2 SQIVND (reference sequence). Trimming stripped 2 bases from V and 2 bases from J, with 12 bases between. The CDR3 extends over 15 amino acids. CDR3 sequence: CASSISGTPNTEAFF. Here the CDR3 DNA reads TGTGCCAGTAGTATATCCGGGACACCCAACACTGAAGCTTTCTTT.

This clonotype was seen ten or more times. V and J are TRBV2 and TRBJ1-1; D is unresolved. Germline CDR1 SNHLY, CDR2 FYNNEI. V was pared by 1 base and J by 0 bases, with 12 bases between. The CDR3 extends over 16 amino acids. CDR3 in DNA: TGTGCCAGCAGTGAAGACCCTGGAGAGATGAACACTGAAGCTTTCTTT. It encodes CASSEDPGEMNTEAFF.